The entry below describes one T cell receptor beta chain. This entry is derived from a study of shared clonotypes between healthy human individuals. Profiled with immunoSEQ multiplex PCR; TCRdb holds only in-frame clones, not every one. Found here are 550,000 to 700,000 clones, roughly 73% of them singletons; the top ten hold more than 1.5%. The specimen was memory CD4+ T cells sorted from blood. Stated subset: CD45RA-negative fraction. This clonotype originated in a young woman in good health.

CDR3 amino acids: CASSPSHNEQFF. In nucleotides, the CDR3 is TGTGCCAGCAGTCCATCACACAATGAGCAGTTCTTC. The genes are TRBV28 and TRBJ2-1; no firm D call. The germline V gene has CDR1 MDHEN and CDR2 SYDVKM. V was clipped by 5 bases and J by 5 bases, with 7 bases between them. CDR3 length: 12 amino acids.